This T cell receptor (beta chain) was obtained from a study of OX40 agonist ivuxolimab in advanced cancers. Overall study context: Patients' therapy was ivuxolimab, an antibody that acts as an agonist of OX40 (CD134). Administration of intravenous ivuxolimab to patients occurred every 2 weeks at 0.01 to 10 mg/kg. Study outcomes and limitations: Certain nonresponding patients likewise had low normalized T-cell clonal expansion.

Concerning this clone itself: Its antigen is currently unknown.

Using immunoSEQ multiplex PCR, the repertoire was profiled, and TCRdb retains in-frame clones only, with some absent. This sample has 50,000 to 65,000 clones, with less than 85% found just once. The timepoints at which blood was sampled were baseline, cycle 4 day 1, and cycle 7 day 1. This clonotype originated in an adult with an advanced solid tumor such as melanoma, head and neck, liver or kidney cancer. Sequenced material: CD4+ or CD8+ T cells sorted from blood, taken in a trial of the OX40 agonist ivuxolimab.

In DNA, the CDR3 is TGTGCCAGCAGTTATTCTCGGGGGAGCTCCTACAATGAGCAGTTCTTC. Amino acid sequence: CASSYSRGSSYNEQFF. V usage is TRBV7-2 and J usage is TRBJ2-1, with D possibly TRBD2 on 6 matching bases. V dropped 6 bases and J dropped 0 bases, with 15 bases sitting between them. This CDR3 contains 16 residues. The V gene's germline CDR1 is SGHTA and CDR2 FQGNSA.